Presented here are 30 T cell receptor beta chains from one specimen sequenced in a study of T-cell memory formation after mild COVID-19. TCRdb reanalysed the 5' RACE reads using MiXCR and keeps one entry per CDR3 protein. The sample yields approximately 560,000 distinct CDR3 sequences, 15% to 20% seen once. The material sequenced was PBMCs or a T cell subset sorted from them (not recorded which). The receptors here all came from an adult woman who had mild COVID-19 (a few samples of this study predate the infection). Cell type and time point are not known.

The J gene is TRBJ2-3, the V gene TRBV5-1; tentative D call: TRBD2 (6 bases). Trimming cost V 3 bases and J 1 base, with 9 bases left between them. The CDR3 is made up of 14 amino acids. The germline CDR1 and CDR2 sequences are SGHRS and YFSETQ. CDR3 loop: CASSSGDGTDTQYF. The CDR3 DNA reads TGCGCCAGCAGCTCGGGGGATGGCACAGATACGCAGTATTTT.

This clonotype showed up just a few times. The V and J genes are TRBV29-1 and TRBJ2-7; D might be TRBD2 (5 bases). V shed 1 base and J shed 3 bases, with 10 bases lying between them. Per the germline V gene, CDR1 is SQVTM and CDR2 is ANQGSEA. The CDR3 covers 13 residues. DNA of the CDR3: TGCAGCGTTGAAGCAGGTAGCGTCTACGAGCAGTACTTC. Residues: CSVEAGSVYEQYF.

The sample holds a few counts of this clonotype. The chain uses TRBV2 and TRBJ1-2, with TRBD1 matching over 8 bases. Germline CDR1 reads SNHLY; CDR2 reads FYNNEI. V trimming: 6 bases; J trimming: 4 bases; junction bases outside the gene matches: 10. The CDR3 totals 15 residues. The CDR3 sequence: CASRGTGGVAYGYTF. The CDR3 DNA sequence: TGTGCCAGCAGGGGAACAGGGGGAGTCGCCTATGGCTACACCTTC.

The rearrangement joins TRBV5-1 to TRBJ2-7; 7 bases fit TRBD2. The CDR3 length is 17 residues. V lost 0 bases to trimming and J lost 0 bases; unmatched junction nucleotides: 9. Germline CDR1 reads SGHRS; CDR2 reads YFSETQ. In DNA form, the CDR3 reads TGCGCCAGCAGCTTGGCCCCCAGCGGGGTTAGCTCCTACGAGCAGTACTTC. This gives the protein CASSLAPSGVSSYEQYF.

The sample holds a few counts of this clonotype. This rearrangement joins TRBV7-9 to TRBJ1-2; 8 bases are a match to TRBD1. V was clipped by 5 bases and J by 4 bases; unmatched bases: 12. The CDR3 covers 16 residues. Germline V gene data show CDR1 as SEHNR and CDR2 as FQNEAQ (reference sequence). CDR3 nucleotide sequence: TGTGCCAGCAGCATCAAGGACAGGGAAGACGGCTATGGCTACACCTTC. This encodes CASSIKDREDGYGYTF.

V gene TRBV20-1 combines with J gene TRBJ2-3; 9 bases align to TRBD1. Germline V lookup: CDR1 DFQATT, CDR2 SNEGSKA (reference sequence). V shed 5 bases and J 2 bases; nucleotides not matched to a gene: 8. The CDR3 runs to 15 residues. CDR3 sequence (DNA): TGCAGTGCTCACGGGGACAGGGAATACACAGATACGCAGTATTTT. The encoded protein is CSAHGDREYTDTQYF.

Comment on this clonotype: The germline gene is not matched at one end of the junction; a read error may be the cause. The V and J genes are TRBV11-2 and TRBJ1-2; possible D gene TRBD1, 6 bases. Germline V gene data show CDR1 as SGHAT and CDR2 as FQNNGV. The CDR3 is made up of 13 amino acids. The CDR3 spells CASSTSRGRGCTF. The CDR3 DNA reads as TGTGCCAGCAGCACCTCCAGGGGCCGTGGCTGCACCTTC.

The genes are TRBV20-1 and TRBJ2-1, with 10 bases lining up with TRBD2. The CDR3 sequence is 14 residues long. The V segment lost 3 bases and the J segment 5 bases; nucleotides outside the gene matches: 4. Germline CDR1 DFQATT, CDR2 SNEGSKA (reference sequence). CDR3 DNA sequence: TGCAGTGCTAGGGGACTAGCGATTGACAATGAGCAGTTCTTC. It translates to CSARGLAIDNEQFF.

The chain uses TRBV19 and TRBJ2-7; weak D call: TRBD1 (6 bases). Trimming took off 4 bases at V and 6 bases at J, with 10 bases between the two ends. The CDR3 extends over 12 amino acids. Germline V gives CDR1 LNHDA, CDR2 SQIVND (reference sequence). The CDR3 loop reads CASSTTGFEQYF. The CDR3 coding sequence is TGTGCCAGTAGTACCACAGGGTTCGAGCAGTACTTC.

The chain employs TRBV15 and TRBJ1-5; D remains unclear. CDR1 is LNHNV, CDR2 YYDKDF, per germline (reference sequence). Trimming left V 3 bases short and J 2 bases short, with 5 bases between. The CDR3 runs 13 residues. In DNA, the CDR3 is TGTGCCACCAGCAGCGGGGGCAATCAGCCCCAGCATTTT. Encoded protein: CATSSGGNQPQHF.

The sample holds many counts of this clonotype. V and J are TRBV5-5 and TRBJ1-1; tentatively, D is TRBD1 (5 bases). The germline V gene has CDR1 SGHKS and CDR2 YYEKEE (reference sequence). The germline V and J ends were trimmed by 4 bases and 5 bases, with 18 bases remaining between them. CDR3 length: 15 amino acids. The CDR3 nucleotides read TGTGCCAGCAGCCTCCTAGGGGACGGAGGAACTGAAGCTTTCTTT. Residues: CASSLLGDGGTEAFF.

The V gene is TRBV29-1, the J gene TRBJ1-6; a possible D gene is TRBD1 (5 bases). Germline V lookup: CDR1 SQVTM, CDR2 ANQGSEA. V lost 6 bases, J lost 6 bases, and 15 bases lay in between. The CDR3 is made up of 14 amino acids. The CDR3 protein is CSVTTGGTNSPLHF. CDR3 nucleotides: TGCAGCGTGACGACGGGTGGGACTAATTCACCCCTCCACTTT.

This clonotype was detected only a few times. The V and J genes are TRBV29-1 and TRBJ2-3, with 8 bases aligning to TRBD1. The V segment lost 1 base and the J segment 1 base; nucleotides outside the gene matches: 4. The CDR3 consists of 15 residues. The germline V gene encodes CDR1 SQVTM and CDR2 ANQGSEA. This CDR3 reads CSVEAGGAGTDTQYF. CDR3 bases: TGCAGCGTTGAAGCAGGGGGCGCGGGCACAGATACGCAGTATTTT.

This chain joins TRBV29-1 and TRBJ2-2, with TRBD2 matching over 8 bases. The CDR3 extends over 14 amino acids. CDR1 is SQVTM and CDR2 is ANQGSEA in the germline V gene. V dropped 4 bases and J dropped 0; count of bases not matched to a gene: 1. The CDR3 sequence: CSVVGLANTGELFF. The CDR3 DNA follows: TGCAGCGTTGTGGGACTAGCGAACACCGGGGAGCTGTTTTTT.

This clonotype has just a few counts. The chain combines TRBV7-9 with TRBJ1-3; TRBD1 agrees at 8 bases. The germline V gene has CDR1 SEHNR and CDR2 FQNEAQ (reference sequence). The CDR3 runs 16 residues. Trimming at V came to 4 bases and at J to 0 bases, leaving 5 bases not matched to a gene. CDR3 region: CASSSTGASSGNTIYF. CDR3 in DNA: TGTGCCAGCAGCTCGACAGGGGCGAGCTCTGGAAACACCATATATTTT.

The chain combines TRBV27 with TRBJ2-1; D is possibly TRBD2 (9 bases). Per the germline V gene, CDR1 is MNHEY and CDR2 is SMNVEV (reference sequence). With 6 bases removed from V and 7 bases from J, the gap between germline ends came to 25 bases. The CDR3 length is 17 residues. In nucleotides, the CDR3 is TGTGCCAGCAGCCCACGGACAGGGCCGAGCGGGGGGAATGAGCAGTTCTTC. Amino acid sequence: CASSPRTGPSGGNEQFF.

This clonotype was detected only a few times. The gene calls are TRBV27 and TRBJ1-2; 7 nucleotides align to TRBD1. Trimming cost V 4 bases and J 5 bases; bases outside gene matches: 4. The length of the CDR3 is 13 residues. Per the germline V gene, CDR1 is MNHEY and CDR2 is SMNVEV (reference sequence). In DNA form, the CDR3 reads TGTGCCAGCAGTTCAGGGGGATGGTATGGCTACACCTTC. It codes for CASSSGGWYGYTF.

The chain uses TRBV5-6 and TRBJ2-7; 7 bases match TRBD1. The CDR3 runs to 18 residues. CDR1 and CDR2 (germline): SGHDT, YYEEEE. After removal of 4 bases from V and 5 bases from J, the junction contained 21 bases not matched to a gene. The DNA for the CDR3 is TGTGCCAGCAGCCGCCAGGCGACAGGGTTTAGTTTTTCGAACGAGCAGTACTTC. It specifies CASSRQATGFSFSNEQYF.

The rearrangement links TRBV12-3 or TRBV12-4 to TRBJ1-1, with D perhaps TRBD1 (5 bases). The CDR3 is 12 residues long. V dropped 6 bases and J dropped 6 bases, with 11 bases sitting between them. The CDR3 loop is CASRTGLPEAFF. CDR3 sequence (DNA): TGTGCCAGCAGAACGGGACTACCTGAAGCTTTCTTT.

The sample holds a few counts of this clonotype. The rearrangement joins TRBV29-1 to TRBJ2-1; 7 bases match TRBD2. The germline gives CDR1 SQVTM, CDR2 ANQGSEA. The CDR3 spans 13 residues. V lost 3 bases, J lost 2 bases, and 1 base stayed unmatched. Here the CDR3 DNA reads TGCAGCGTTGACAGCGGGGCCTACAATGAGCAGTTCTTC. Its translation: CSVDSGAYNEQFF.

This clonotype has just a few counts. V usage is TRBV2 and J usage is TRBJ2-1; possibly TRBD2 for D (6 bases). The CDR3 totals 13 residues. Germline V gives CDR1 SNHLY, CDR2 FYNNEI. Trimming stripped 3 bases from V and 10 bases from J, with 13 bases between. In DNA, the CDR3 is TGTGCCAGCAGTGACTTGGGGGGAGTCGAGCAGTTCTTC. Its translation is CASSDLGGVEQFF. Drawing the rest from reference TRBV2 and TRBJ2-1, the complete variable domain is EPEVTQTPSHQVTQMGQEVILRCVPISNHLYFYWYRQILGQKVEFLVSFYNNEISEKSEIFDDQFSVERPDGSNFTLKIRSTKLEDSAMYFCASSDLGGVEQFFGPGTRLTVL.

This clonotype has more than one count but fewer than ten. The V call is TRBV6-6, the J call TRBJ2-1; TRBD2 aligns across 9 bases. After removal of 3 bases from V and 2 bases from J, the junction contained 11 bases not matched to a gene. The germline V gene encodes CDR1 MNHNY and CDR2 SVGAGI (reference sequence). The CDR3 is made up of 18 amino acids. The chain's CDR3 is CASSYFVNSGSPYNEQFF. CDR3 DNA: TGTGCCAGCAGTTATTTCGTTAATAGCGGGAGCCCCTACAATGAGCAGTTCTTC.

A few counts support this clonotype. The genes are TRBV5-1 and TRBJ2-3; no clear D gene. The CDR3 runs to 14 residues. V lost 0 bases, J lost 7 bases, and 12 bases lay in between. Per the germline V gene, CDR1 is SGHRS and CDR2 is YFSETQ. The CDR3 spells CASSLAPQAHTQYF. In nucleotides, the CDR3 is TGCGCCAGCAGCTTGGCCCCTCAGGCCCATACGCAGTATTTT.

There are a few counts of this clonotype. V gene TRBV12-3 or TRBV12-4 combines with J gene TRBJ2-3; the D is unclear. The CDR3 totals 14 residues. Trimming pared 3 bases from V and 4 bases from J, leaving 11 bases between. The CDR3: CASSFLVVPDTQYF. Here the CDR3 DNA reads TGTGCCAGCAGTTTTCTGGTCGTCCCAGATACGCAGTATTTT.

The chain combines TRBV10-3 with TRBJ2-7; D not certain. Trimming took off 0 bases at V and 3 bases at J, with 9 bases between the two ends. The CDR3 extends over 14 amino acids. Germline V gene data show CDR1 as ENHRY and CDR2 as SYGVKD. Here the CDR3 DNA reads TGTGCCATCAGTGAGTCCACCAGGATCTACGAGCAGTACTTC. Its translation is CAISESTRIYEQYF.

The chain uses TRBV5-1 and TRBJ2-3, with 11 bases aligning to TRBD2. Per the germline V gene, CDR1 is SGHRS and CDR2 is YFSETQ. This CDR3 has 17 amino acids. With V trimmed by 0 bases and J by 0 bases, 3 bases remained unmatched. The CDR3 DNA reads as TGCGCCAGCAGCTTGGTACCTAGCGGGGGGAGCACAGATACGCAGTATTTT. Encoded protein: CASSLVPSGGSTDTQYF.

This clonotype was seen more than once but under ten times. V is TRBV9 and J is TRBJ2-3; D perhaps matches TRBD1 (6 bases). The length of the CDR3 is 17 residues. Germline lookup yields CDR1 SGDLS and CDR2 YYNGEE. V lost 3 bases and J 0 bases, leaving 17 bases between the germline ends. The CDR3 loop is CASSDRPLRGSTDTQYF. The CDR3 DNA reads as TGTGCCAGCAGCGACAGACCCTTAAGGGGGAGCACAGATACGCAGTATTTT.

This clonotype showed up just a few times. The CDR3, as DNA: TGCAGCGTTGAGGGCCCGGGTGGGGGACTCTACGAGCAGTACTTC. This codes for CSVEGPGGGLYEQYF. This chain connects TRBV29-1 to TRBJ2-7; a possible D gene is TRBD2 (6 bases). Germline CDR1 and CDR2: SQVTM and ANQGSEA. The CDR3 has 15 amino acids. Trimming removed 3 bases at V and 3 bases at J, with 18 bases between.

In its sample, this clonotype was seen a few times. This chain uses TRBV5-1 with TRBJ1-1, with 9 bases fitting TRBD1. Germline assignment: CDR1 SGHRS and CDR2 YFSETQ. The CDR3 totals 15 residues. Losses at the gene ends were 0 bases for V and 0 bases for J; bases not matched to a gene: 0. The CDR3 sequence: CASSLDRGLNTEAFF. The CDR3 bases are TGCGCCAGCAGCTTGGACAGGGGGCTGAACACTGAAGCTTTCTTT.

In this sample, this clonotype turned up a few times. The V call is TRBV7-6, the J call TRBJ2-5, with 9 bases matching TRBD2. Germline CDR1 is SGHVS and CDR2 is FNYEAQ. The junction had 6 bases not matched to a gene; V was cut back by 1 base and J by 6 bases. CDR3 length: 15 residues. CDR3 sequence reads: CASSLEIAGEKTQYF. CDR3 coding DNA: TGTGCCAGCAGCTTAGAGATAGCGGGGGAGAAGACCCAGTACTTC.